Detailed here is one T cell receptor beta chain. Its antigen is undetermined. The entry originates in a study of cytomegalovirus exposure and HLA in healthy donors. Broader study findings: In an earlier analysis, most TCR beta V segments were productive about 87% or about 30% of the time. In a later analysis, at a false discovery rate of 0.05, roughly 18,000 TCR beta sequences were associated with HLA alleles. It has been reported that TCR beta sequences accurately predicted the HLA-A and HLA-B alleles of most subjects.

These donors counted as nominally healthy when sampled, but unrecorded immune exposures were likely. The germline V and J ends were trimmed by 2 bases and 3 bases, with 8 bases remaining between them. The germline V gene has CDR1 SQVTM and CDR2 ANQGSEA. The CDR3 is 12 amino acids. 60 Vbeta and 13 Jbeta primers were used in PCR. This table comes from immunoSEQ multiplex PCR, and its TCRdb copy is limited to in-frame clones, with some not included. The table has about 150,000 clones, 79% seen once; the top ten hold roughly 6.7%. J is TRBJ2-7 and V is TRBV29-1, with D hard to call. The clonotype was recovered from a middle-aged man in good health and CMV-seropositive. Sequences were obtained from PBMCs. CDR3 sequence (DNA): TGCAGCGTTGAAACAGATTTCTACGAGCAGTACTTC. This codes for CSVETDFYEQYF.